The text below deals with one TCR beta chain. Germline V gene data show CDR1 as MDHEN and CDR2 as SYDVKM. The CDR3 length is 12 residues. The germline V and J ends were trimmed by 5 bases and 8 bases, with 9 bases remaining between them. This sample was taken from a study of blood T cell repertoires in COVID-19. As for the study in general: The United States, Italy and Spain were the sources of the acute and convalescent COVID-19 samples. T cells, B-cell-depleted T cells, or PBMCs supplied cDNA or gDNA.

Original processing notes: Nucleated cell counts were estimated from reference gene primer amplification. Clones were sequenced by immunoSEQ multiplex PCR, and TCRdb holds only the in-frame ones, with some missing. D and trimming come from the DNA, and the V and J calls and clone size come from that table. The sample has roughly 39,000 clones; 88% are singletons. Specimen: peripheral blood. The receptor's source is a woman aged 65 to 85 with acute or convalescent COVID-19. This rearrangement joins TRBV28 to TRBJ1-4; unclear D gene. This chain's CDR3 is CASSPLREKLFF. The CDR3 DNA sequence: TGTGCCAGCAGTCCCCTCCGGGAAAAACTGTTTTTT.